The sequence of this T cell receptor beta chain was determined in a study of graft-versus-host responses after intestinal transplantation. Study background: Each patient got anti-thymocyte globulin induction, then tacrolimus and steroids for around three years.

Study-level results: GvH clones occurred in recipient marrow; some first appeared in ileum or blood.

As regards this clone: The antigen remains unidentified.

With V trimmed by 6 bases and J by 0 bases, 6 bases remained unmatched. The germline CDR1 and CDR2 sequences are LNHDA and SQIVND (reference sequence). The CDR3 contains 16 residues. Repertoires were generated with immunoSEQ multiplex PCR, while TCRdb's copy carries only in-frame clones and drops some. This table has roughly 46,000 clones, approximately 92% appearing once. This sequence joins TRBV19 and TRBJ1-5; TRBD1 matches 9 bases. The receptor's source is a human patient who received an intestinal transplant, so some T cells may come from the graft donor. Sequencing used PBMCs, obtained about 800 days after a first intestinal transplant, on the day of a second. CDR3 region: CASRPYRGHSNQPQHF. In DNA, the CDR3 is TGTGCCAGTAGGCCCTACAGGGGGCATAGCAATCAGCCCCAGCATTTT.